Here is one T cell receptor (beta chain) with its context. Method: immunoSEQ multiplex PCR; TCRdb's copy keeps in-frame clones and lacks some. The sample contains tens of thousands of clones, over 90% of which appear only once. This specimen belongs to a study of T cell changes during pregnancy in multiple sclerosis. This CDR3 has 14 amino acids. CDR1 and CDR2 from the germline V gene are PRHDT and FYEKMQ (reference sequence). V lost 7 bases, J lost 2 bases, and 14 bases lay in between. The sample consisted of peripheral blood, taken in the third trimester of pregnancy. The chain couples TRBV13 to TRBJ2-5, with D possibly TRBD1 on 7 matching bases. The sequence was obtained from a female donor with multiple sclerosis, enrolled in a pregnancy study. CDR3 sequence (DNA): TGTGCCAGCACCATGGGGGGACAGCAAGAGACCCAGTACTTC. Its translation: CASTMGGQQETQYF. The complete variable domain, with remaining parts taken from reference TRBV13 and TRBJ2-5, reads AAGVIQSPRHLIKEKRETATLKCYPIPRHDTVYWYQQGPGQDPQFLISFYEKMQSDKGSIPDRFSAQQFSDYHSELNMSSLELGDSALYFCASTMGGQQETQYFGPGTRLLVL.